This T cell receptor beta chain was sequenced in a study of blood T cell repertoires in COVID-19. Across the study: The study drew acute and convalescent COVID-19 samples from the United States, Italy and Spain. From T cells, B-cell-depleted T cells, or PBMCs came the material, which was cDNA or gDNA.

As handled by the study authors: Estimated nucleated cell counts came from reference gene primer amplification. The assay was immunoSEQ multiplex PCR, and TCRdb's table has in-frame clones only and misses some. Clonal size and the V and J genes are those of that table, whereas D and trimming came from the DNA. The table records over 85,000 clones, 75% to 85% of them present only once. There are 16 residues in the CDR3. The germline V gene has CDR1 MNHNY and CDR2 SVGAGI (reference sequence). Trimming took off 0 bases at V and 0 bases at J, with 9 bases between the two ends. This sequence was found in a man aged 55 to 70 with acute or convalescent COVID-19. The chain carries TRBV6-6 and TRBJ1-3; D is perhaps TRBD1 (6 bases). Sequenced material: peripheral blood. The CDR3 DNA sequence: TGTGCCAGCAGTTACTCCGGCAGGGGCTCTGGAAACACCATATATTTT. The encoded protein is CASSYSGRGSGNTIYF.